This T cell receptor (beta chain) derives from a study of early stage breast cancer tumors. Study-wide context: Twelve of the 16 invasive tumors were ER+, PR+ and HER2-. Study-level results: Tumor and normal breast were distinguished via blood comparison in about 90% of the 16 patients. Tumors had around 2.5-fold higher T cell density than normal breast.

Method: immunoSEQ multiplex PCR; TCRdb's copy keeps in-frame clones and lacks some. The data show approximately 75,000 clones, with 80% seen just once and approximately 4.5% held by the top ten. With regard to this clone: Antigen: not known.

The sequence was collected from a person aged 35 to 50 with breast cancer. Sequencing was done on a sample of blood.

The CDR3 spells CASRLRGRGYTF. CDR3 sequence (DNA): TGTGCCAGCAGGTTAAGGGGGAGAGGCTACACCTTC. The genes are TRBV28 and TRBJ1-2; weak D call: TRBD1 (6 bases). This CDR3 is 12 amino acids long. Trimming took off 6 bases at V and 8 bases at J, with 13 bases between the two ends. Germline assignment: CDR1 MDHEN and CDR2 SYDVKM.